A single sample is the source of the 6 T cell receptor beta chains below, sequenced in a study of control samples from healthy donors and cancer patients. The assay was immunoSEQ multiplex PCR, and TCRdb's table has in-frame clones only and misses some. The sample records tens of thousands of clones, nearly 90% being singletons. The sequenced sample consisted of blood. The source is a man in his fifties in good health.

The chain links TRBV14 to TRBJ2-5; 9 bases are shared with TRBD2. The V and J ends lost 0 bases and 5 bases, in that order; junction bases with no gene match: 7. The germline V gene has CDR1 SGHDN and CDR2 FVKESK. This CDR3 has 16 amino acids. The CDR3 region is CASSQDLIAGVETQYF. Here the CDR3 DNA reads TGTGCCAGCAGCCAAGACTTAATAGCGGGGGTTGAGACCCAGTACTTC.

V usage is TRBV6-1 and J usage is TRBJ1-1, with D possibly being TRBD1 (5 bases). The CDR3 totals 16 residues. Germline V lookup: CDR1 MNHNS, CDR2 SASEGT. Trimming left V 3 bases short and J 1 base short, with 15 bases between. Here the CDR3 reads CASSEEPGRQNTEAFF. Here the CDR3 DNA reads TGTGCCAGCAGTGAGGAACCAGGGAGGCAGAACACTGAAGCTTTCTTT.

This clone was counted only a few times. V and J are TRBV11-3 and TRBJ2-7; no reliable D call. This CDR3 is 13 amino acids long. Germline V gene sequence: CDR1 SGHNT, CDR2 YENEEA. V was clipped by 0 bases and J by 7 bases, with 10 bases between them. The CDR3 DNA is TGTGCCAGCAGCTTAGAGAACTTGCTGGAGCAGTACTTC. Encoded protein: CASSLENLLEQYF.

The chain has TRBV25-1 and TRBJ1-1; D is perhaps TRBD1 (5 bases). The CDR3 is made up of 11 amino acids. V was cut by 5 bases and J by 11 bases, with 12 bases left in between. Germline CDR1 and CDR2: MGHDK and SYGVNS. The CDR3, as DNA: TGTGCCAGCAGTAAAGGGGTGGGGGCTTTCTTT. Translating it yields CASSKGVGAFF.

The chain links TRBV2 to TRBJ1-1; weak D call: TRBD1 (5 bases). CDR1 and CDR2 (germline): SNHLY, FYNNEI. Trimming pared 4 bases from V and 1 base from J, leaving 19 bases between. The CDR3 extends over 17 amino acids. The CDR3 nucleotides read TGTGCCAGCAGTGTACTACGGGACGGAAACCAGAACACTGAAGCTTTCTTT. Protein product: CASSVLRDGNQNTEAFF.

The rearrangement joins TRBV6-6 to TRBJ1-2, with 7 nucleotides matching TRBD1. V shed 7 bases and J 0 bases; nucleotides not matched to a gene: 8. The germline gives CDR1 MNHNY, CDR2 SVGAGI (reference sequence). CDR3 size: 15 residues. The CDR3 DNA sequence: TGTGCCAGCACCCCCCCCCAGGGGGCTAACTATGGCTACACCTTC. Amino acid sequence: CASTPPQGANYGYTF.